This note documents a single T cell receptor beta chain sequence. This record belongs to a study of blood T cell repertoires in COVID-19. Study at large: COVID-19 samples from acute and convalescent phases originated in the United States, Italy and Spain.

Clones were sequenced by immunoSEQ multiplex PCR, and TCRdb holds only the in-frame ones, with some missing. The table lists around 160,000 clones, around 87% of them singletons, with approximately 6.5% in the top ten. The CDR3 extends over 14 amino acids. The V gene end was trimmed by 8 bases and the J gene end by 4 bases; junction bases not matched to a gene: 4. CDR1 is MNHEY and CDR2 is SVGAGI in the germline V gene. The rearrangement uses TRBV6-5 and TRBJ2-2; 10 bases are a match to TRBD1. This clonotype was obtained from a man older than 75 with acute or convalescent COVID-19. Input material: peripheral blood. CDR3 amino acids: CASRTGGGTGELFF. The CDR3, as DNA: TGTGCCAGCCGGACAGGGGGAGGCACCGGGGAGCTGTTTTTT.